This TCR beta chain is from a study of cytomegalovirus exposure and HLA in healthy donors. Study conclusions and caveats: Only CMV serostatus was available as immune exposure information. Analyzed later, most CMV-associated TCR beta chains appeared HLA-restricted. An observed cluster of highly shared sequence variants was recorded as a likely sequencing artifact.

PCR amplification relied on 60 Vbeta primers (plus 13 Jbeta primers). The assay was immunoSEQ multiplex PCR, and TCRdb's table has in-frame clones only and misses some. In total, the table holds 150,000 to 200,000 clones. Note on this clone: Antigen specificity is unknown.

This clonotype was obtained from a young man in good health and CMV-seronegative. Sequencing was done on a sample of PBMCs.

CDR3 in DNA: TGTGCCAGCAGTTACTCTGTCCGGGACAGGGACTACGAGCAGTACTTC. Translation gives CASSYSVRDRDYEQYF. The J gene is TRBJ2-5, the V gene TRBV6-6; 9 bases agree with TRBD1. The end of the DNA fits TRBJ2-7 better, so the J call may be wrong. Per the germline V gene, CDR1 is MNHNY and CDR2 is SVGAGI (reference sequence). The CDR3 length is 16 residues.